This T cell receptor (beta chain) appears in the sequencing data of a study of PD-1 blockade in classical Hodgkin lymphoma. Turning to the study itself: Nivolumab dosing for patients was 3 mg/kg, administered intravenously every 2 weeks.

The count of this clone is one. Antigen unknown. Profiling relied on immunoSEQ multiplex PCR, and the TCRdb table lists in-frame clones only, not all of them. The data show roughly 64,000 clones, approximately 94% seen once. Time point indicated: cycle 4 day 1 (C4D1), after 5 to 7 weeks of nivolumab. After autologous stem cell transplantation all patients relapsed, and prior brentuximab vedotin exposure differed between cohorts. The CDR3 covers 12 residues. Germline V CDR1 and CDR2: SGHDT, YYEEEE. Trimming stripped 2 bases from V and 7 bases from J, with 9 bases between. General study points: Baseline diversity in complete responders resembled that of newly diagnosed patients.

The receptor comes from a human donor with classical Hodgkin lymphoma. Sequencing used peripheral blood mononuclear cells (PBMCs), obtained before the fourth cycle of nivolumab. The chain has TRBV5-6 and TRBJ1-1; no definite D call. The chain's CDR3 is CASSFQELEAFF. The CDR3 DNA follows: TGTGCCAGCAGCTTTCAGGAACTTGAAGCTTTCTTT. Together with reference TRBV5-6 and TRBJ1-1, the CDR3 gives the full variable domain: DAGVTQSPTHLIKTRGQQVTLRCSPKSGHDTVSWYQQALGQGPQFIFQYYEEEERQRGNFPDRFSGHQFPNYSSELNVNALLLGDSALYLCASSFQELEAFFGQGTRLTVV.